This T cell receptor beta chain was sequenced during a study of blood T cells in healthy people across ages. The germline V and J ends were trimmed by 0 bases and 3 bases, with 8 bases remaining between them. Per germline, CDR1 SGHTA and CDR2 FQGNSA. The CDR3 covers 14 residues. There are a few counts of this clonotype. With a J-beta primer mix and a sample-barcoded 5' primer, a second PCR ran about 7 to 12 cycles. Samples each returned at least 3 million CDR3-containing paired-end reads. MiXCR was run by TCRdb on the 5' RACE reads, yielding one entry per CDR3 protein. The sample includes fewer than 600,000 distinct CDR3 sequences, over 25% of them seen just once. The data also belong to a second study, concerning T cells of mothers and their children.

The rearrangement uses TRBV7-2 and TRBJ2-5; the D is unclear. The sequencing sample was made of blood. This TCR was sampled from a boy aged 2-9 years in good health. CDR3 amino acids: CASSLADRKETQYF. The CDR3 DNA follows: TGTGCCAGCAGCTTAGCCGACCGTAAAGAGACCCAGTACTTC.